This T cell receptor (beta chain) was sequenced in a study of vaccination and CD4 T cells after COVID-19. Overall study context: Convalescent patients were SARS-CoV-2 positive by nasal swab PCR; several mild, one severe. Stimulation of cells relied on overlapping spike peptides derived from SARS-CoV-2, HCoV-NL63, HCoV-OC43 and HCoV-229E. Post-vaccine sampling followed dose two by a median approximately 74 days (range 14 to 241).

Sequenced with the Oncomine TCR Beta short-read assay was DNA taken from cultured CD4+ T cells. TCRdb itself ran the PCR reads through MiXCR, one entry per CDR3 protein. The table has 20,000 to 25,000 distinct CDR3 sequences, 30% to 45% seen once; the top ten hold 2.6%. The time point denotes: late sampling 161 to 241 days after vaccination in a few convalescent patients. The treatment is: roughly 10-day PBMC culture with coronavirus spike peptide pools or control peptides (ViraFEST assay). PBMC cultures, at a few million cells per well, received 8.5 to 10 IU/ml IL-2 and approximately 10 ug/ml peptide pools. A remark on this clonotype: The antigen is undetermined. The germline gene is not matched at one end of the junction; a read error may be the cause.

This CDR3 comprises 15 residues. Per germline, CDR1 SGHVS and CDR2 FQNEAQ. The source material was CD4+ T cells from blood, cultured in vitro, sampled about 7 months after SARS-CoV-2 vaccination. The V and J genes are TRBV7-8 and TRBJ2-5, with D perhaps matching TRBD1 or TRBD2 (5 bases each). The receptor comes from a human donor who had recovered from COVID-19. In DNA, the CDR3 is TGTGCCAGCAGCTTACCGTCGAGTGGGGGTGAGACCCAGTGCTTC. Translating gives CASSLPSSGGETQCF.